The rows below give T cell receptor beta chains drawn from one sample of a study of blood T cell repertoires in COVID-19. Method: immunoSEQ multiplex PCR; TCRdb's copy keeps in-frame clones and lacks some. In the table there are some 300,000 clones, roughly 86% of which are singletons. Material: peripheral blood. Source of these receptors: a woman in her thirties with COVID-19, enrolled during active disease. The conserved cysteine and the conserved F or W are not part of the CDR3 here. Part of the rows lack a size; the others show once, few, many or a class for expanded clones.

clone size: -
J gene: TRBJ2-3
V gene: TRBV11-2
CDR3 protein: ASSFNPNRHTDTQY

clone size: -
J gene: TRBJ1-2
V gene: TRBV19
CDR3 protein: ASRRPSGGSLLGYT

clone size: -
J gene: TRBJ1-2
V gene: TRBV3-1/TRBV3-2
CDR3 protein: ASSHSTGTGSVIGYGYT

clone size: -
J gene: TRBJ2-3
V gene: TRBV30
CDR3 protein: AWTRPGGTSTDTQY

clone size: once
J gene: TRBJ1-1
V gene: TRBV4-1
CDR3 protein: ASSHGQDRTEAF

clone size: -
J gene: TRBJ1-1
V gene: TRBV12-3/TRBV12-4
CDR3 protein: ANREVNTEAF

clone size: -
J gene: TRBJ2-5
V gene: TRBV11-2
CDR3 protein: ASSLDLAGASLQETQY

clone size: -
J gene: TRBJ1-1
V gene: TRBV12-3/TRBV12-4
CDR3 protein: ASSFQGPEAF

clone size: -
J gene: TRBJ1-5
V gene: TRBV6-2/TRBV6-3
CDR3 protein: ASSPRDNQPQH

clone size: -
J gene: TRBJ1-2
V gene: TRBV7-2
CDR3 protein: ASSPRQGIDYGYT

clone size: -
J gene: TRBJ2-1
V gene: TRBV12-5
CDR3 protein: ASGLVDAGGSYNEQF

clone size: -
J gene: TRBJ2-6
V gene: TRBV2
CDR3 protein: ASLVGLGGGANVLT

clone size: -
J gene: TRBJ2-2
V gene: TRBV2
CDR3 protein: ASTASGGVGTGELF

clone size: -
J gene: TRBJ2-2
V gene: TRBV7-8
CDR3 protein: ASSLGVSGGRANTGELF

clone size: -
J gene: TRBJ2-5
V gene: TRBV5-4
CDR3 protein: ASSLGYQETQY

clone size: -
J gene: TRBJ1-4
V gene: TRBV5-1
CDR3 protein: ASSLSGVDEKLF

clone size: -
J gene: TRBJ1-2
V gene: TRBV2
CDR3 protein: ASRDDRVLGYT

clone size: -
J gene: TRBJ2-5
V gene: TRBV18
CDR3 protein: ASSKMTGAETQY

clone size: -
J gene: TRBJ1-2
V gene: TRBV5-1
CDR3 protein: ASSLHSGGGYGYT

clone size: -
J gene: TRBJ1-5
V gene: TRBV6-6
CDR3 protein: ASSWTGVDQPQH

clone size: -
J gene: TRBJ1-1
V gene: TRBV27
CDR3 protein: ASRSQGARTEAF

clone size: -
J gene: TRBJ1-2
V gene: TRBV29-1
CDR3 protein: SVEDYPGVYGYT

clone size: -
J gene: TRBJ1-4
V gene: TRBV24-1
CDR3 protein: ATSAVSGELF

clone size: -
J gene: TRBJ1-2
V gene: TRBV9
CDR3 protein: ASSSQGRYYGYT

clone size: -
J gene: TRBJ2-5
V gene: TRBV6-5
CDR3 protein: ASRGSTGGLETQY

clone size: -
J gene: TRBJ2-1
V gene: TRBV27
CDR3 protein: ASSFTPDVGYNEQF

clone size: -
J gene: TRBJ2-5
V gene: TRBV28
CDR3 protein: ASSLTGGGKTQY

clone size: -
J gene: TRBJ2-3
V gene: TRBV27
CDR3 protein: ASRNGTSEWDTQY

clone size: -
J gene: TRBJ1-5
V gene: TRBV12-5
CDR3 protein: ASRIQGNEVSNQPQH

clone size: -
J gene: TRBJ2-3
V gene: TRBV4-1
CDR3 protein: ASSQDGGGGGAWRTDTQY

clone size: -
J gene: TRBJ1-4
V gene: TRBV5-3
CDR3 protein: ARSLVVCEGLAMTNEKLF

clone size: -
J gene: TRBJ2-6
V gene: TRBV28
CDR3 protein: ASSLYGSLGLSSGANVLT

clone size: few
J gene: TRBJ2-5
V gene: TRBV5-1
CDR3 protein: ASSLAGKGTQETQY

clone size: -
J gene: TRBJ1-2
V gene: TRBV5-6
CDR3 protein: ASSTRPRAYYGYT

clone size: -
J gene: TRBJ1-5
V gene: TRBV30
CDR3 protein: AWGEGPYSNQPQH

clone size: -
J gene: TRBJ1-1
V gene: TRBV18
CDR3 protein: ASSPPGTGGFTEAF

clone size: -
J gene: TRBJ1-2
V gene: TRBV6-2/TRBV6-3
CDR3 protein: ASSFPGRAPGYT

clone size: -
J gene: TRBJ1-2
V gene: TRBV7-3
CDR3 protein: ASSPTGGIYYGYT

clone size: -
J gene: TRBJ1-1
V gene: TRBV6-4
CDR3 protein: ASSVGTGGTEAF

clone size: once
J gene: TRBJ1-1
V gene: TRBV18
CDR3 protein: ASSLWGAGTGFEAF

clone size: -
J gene: TRBJ2-1
V gene: TRBV11-2
CDR3 protein: ASSLEGGLASLNEQF

clone size: -
J gene: TRBJ1-1
V gene: TRBV12-3/TRBV12-4
CDR3 protein: ASSLGTNTEAF

clone size: -
J gene: TRBJ1-5
V gene: TRBV6-2/TRBV6-3
CDR3 protein: ASSFTDYSNQPQH

clone size: -
J gene: TRBJ2-1
V gene: TRBV7-9
CDR3 protein: ASSVRGYNEQF

clone size: few
J gene: TRBJ1-6
V gene: TRBV7-5
CDR3 protein: VRSLAVPRTGYSPLH

clone size: -
J gene: TRBJ1-1
V gene: TRBV6-6
CDR3 protein: ASSLQGPTGPVTEAF

clone size: -
J gene: TRBJ2-2
V gene: TRBV5-1
CDR3 protein: ASSLASNTGELF

clone size: -
J gene: TRBJ2-7
V gene: TRBV3-1/TRBV3-2
CDR3 protein: ASSPTGTDNYEQY

clone size: -
J gene: TRBJ2-7
V gene: TRBV7-9
CDR3 protein: ASSLAGYRGGPHEQY

clone size: -
J gene: TRBJ2-3
V gene: TRBV29-1
CDR3 protein: SAGTGSPDTQY

clone size: -
J gene: TRBJ2-3
V gene: TRBV6-5
CDR3 protein: ASSSTGGHTDTQY

clone size: -
J gene: TRBJ2-7
V gene: TRBV30
CDR3 protein: AWSSTGAGSYEQY

clone size: -
J gene: TRBJ1-3
V gene: TRBV6-6
CDR3 protein: ASNPGTAGNTIY

clone size: -
J gene: TRBJ2-3
V gene: TRBV27
CDR3 protein: ASSLSLGRVTDTQY